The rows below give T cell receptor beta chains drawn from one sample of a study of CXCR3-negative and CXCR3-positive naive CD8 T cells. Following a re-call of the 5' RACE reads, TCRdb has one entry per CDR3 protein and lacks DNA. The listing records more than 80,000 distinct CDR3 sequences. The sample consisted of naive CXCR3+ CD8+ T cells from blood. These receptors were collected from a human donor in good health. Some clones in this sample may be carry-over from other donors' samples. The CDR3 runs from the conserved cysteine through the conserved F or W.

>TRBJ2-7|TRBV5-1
CASSPWGGRRDEQYF
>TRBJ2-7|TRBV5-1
CASSLGTGAYEQYF
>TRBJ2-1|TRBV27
CASSWGGFQGGEQFF
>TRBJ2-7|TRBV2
CASSEGQPGLGQYF
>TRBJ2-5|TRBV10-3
CAISERWTSGEETSQYF
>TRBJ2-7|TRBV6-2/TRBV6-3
CASRTEDYEQYF
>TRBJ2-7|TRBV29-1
CSVGGGGAYEQYF
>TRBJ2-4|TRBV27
CASSLSGQNIQYF
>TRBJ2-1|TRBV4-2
CASSRLRSGGASDEQFF
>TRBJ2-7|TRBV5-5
CASSLAGQRAYEQYF
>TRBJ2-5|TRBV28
CASSFPLTSAQEIQYF
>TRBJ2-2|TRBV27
CASSYGLAGELFF
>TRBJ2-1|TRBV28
CASSSGHDSIYNEQFF
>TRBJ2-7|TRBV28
CASKFEDGPWGEQYF
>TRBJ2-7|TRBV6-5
CASSYSRGEGEQYF
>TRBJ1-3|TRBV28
CASSSFYLGDTIYF
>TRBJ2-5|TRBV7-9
CASSFDLYQETQYF
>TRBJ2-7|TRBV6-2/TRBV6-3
CASSALRWGSYEQYF
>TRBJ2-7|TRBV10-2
CASSGTAESSYEQYF
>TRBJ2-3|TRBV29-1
CSVERGQTSDTQYF
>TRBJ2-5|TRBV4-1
CASSQGKETQYF
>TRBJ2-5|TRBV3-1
CASSQDPAKTQYF
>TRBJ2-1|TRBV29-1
CSVAGQDSSNEQFF
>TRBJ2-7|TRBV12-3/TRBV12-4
CATCMGASYEQYF
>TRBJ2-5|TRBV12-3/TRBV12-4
CASSRGNWETQYF
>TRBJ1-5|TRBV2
CASSYPGQPNKRSNQPQHF
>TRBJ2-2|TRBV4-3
CASSQDLGGMGELFF
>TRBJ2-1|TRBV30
CAFGDSLNNEQFF
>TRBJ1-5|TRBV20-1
CSAEISSQPQHF
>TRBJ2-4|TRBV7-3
CASSLGTTNIQYF
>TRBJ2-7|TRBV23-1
CASSRLQRGYEQDF
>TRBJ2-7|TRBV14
CASSEDRGRAYEQYF
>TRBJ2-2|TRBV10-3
CAISDSIENTGELFF
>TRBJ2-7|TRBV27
CASRIGLAAYEQYF
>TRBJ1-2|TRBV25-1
CASSEGGRQYGYTF
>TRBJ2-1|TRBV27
CASSVAGQSNEQFF
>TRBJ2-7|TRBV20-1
CSARGQGGSSYEQYF
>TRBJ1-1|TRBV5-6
CASSLTPGDNTEAFF
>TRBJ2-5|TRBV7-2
CASSLVPLGETQYF
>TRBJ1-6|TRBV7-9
CASSTSDNINSPLHF
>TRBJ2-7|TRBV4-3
CASSQDRAGGEQYF
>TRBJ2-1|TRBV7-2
CASSLGFGNEQFF
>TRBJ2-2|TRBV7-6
CASSLALAGVSTGELFF
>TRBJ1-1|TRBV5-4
CASSLASQGGEAFF
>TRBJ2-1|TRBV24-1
CATKSSNEQFF
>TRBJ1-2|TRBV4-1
CASSQEGRGSGYTF